The clone carrying this T cell receptor beta chain was seen more than once but under ten times. Its target is unknown. At one end the junction does not follow the germline gene, possibly because of a read error. Germline V gives CDR1 WNHNN, CDR2 SYGVQD (reference sequence). There are 13 residues in the CDR3. The sample belongs to a study of naive and memory T cell subsets. General study results and limits: Diversity fell and Gini index rose from naive through CM, EM, EMRA.

Cells stained for CD3, CD4, CD8, CD45RA and CD27 were sorted into four subsets. The beta constant-region primer was an equimolar mix of two oligonucleotides covering TRBC1 and TRBC2. TCRdb redid the calling of the UMI-ligation and nested PCR reads with MiXCR, one entry per CDR3 protein. The top ten hold approximately 0.13% of the sample, which has some 150,000 distinct CDR3 sequences, over 15% seen once. The clonotype originates from a human donor in good health. The chain couples TRBV10-1 to TRBJ2-7; D perhaps matches TRBD1 (6 bases). Sequencing was carried out using naive CD4+ T cells from blood. The CDR3 sequence: CTSSHAGAHEQYF. CDR3 sequence (DNA): TGCACCAGCAGTCATGCAGGGGCCCACGAGCAGTACTTC.